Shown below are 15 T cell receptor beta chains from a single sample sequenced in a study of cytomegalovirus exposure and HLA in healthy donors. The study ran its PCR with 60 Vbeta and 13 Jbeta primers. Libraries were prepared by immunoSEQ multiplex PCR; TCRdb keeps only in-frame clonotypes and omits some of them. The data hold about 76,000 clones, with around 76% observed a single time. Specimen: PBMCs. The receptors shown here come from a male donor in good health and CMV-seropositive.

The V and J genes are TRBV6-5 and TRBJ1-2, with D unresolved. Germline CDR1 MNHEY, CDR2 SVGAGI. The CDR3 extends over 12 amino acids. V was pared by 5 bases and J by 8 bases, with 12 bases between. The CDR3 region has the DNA TGTGCCAGCAGTATCTATAGCTACGGCTACACCTTC. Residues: CASSIYSYGYTF.

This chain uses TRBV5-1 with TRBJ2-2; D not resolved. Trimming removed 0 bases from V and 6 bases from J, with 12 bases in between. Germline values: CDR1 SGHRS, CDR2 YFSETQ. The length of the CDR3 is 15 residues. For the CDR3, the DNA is TGCGCCAGCAGCTTGGGACCGACTTCGGCCGGGGAGCTGTTTTTT. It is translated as CASSLGPTSAGELFF.

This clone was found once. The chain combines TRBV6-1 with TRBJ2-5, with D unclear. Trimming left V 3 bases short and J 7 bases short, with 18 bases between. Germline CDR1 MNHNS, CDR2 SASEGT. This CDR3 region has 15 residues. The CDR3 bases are TGTGCCAGCAGTGAGTCCTATGACGGCCTAGGGACCCAGTACTTC. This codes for CASSESYDGLGTQYF.

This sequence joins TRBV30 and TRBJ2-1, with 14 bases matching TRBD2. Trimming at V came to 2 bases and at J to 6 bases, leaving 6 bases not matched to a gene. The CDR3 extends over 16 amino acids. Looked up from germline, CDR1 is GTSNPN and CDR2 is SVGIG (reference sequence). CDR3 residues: CAWSRQTSGRANEQFF. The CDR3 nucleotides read TGTGCCTGGAGTAGACAGACTAGCGGGAGGGCCAATGAGCAGTTCTTC.

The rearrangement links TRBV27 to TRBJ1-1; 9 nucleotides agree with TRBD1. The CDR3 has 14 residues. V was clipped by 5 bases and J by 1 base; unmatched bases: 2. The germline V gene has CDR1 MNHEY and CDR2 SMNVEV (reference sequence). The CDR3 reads CASSEGQGNTEAFF. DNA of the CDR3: TGTGCCAGCAGTGAGGGACAGGGGAACACTGAAGCTTTCTTT.

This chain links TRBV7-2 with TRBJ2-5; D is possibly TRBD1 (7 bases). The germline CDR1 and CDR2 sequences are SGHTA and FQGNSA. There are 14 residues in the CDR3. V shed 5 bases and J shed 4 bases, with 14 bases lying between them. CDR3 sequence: CASSRGGTVETQYF. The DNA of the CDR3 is TGTGCCAGCAGCCGTGGGGGGACAGTAGAGACCCAGTACTTC.

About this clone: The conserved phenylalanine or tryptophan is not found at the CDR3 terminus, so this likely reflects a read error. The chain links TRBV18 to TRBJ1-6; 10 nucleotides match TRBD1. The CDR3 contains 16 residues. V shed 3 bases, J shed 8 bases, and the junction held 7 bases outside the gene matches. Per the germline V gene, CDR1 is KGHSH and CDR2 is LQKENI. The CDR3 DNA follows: TGTGCCAGCTCACCGTCCGGGACAGGGGTTGATTCACCCCTCCACCTT. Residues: CASSPSGTGVDSPLHL.

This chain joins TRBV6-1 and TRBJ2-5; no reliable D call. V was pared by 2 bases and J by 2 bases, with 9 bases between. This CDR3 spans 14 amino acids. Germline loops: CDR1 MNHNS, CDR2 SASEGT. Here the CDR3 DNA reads TGTGCCAGCAGTGAATACGGGTCTCAAGAGACCCAGTACTTC. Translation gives CASSEYGSQETQYF.

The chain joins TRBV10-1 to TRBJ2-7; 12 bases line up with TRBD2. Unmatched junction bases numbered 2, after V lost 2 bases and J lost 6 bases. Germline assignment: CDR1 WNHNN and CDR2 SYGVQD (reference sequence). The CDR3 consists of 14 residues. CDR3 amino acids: CASSEGTSGLEQYF. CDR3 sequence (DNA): TGCGCCAGCAGTGAGGGGACTAGCGGGCTCGAGCAGTACTTC.

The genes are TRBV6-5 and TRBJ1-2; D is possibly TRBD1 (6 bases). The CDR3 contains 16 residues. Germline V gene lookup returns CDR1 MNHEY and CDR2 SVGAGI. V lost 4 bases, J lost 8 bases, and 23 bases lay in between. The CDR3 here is CASSSDPGQVIIGYTF. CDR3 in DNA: TGTGCCAGCAGTTCCGACCCGGGACAAGTTATTATAGGCTACACCTTC.

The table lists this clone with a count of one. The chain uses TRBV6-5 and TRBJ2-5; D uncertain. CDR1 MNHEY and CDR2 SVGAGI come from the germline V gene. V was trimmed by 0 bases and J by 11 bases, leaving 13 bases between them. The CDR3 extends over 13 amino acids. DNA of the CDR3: TGTGCCAGCAGTTACTCTGGGTACCTAGATCAGTACTTC. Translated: CASSYSGYLDQYF.

The CDR3 DNA is TGTGCCAGCAGCCTTCGACAGGGTTGGCAAGAGACCCAGTACTTC. It codes for CASSLRQGWQETQYF. The V call is TRBV7-6, the J call TRBJ2-5; TRBD1 matches 7 bases. V trimming: 5 bases; J trimming: 2 bases; junction bases outside the gene matches: 8. The CDR3 consists of 15 residues. The germline CDR1 and CDR2 sequences are SGHVS and FNYEAQ.

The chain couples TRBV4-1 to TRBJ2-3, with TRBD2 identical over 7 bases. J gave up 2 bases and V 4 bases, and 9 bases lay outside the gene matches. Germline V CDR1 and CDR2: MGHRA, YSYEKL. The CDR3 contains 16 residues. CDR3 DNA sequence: TGCGCCAGCAGCCCCGGAGGACTAGTTGTCACAGATACGCAGTATTTT. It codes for CASSPGGLVVTDTQYF.

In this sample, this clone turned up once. CDR3 nucleotides: TGTGCCAGCAGCTTATCCACAGGGACAGGGGAACCCTACGAGCAGTACTTC. Its protein product is CASSLSTGTGEPYEQYF. The rearrangement joins TRBV7-9 to TRBJ2-7; TRBD1 aligns across 10 bases. The CDR3 is 17 amino acids. V shed 2 bases, J shed 2 bases, and the junction held 9 bases outside the gene matches. In germline, CDR1 is SEHNR, CDR2 FQNEAQ (reference sequence). Supplemented by reference TRBV7-9 and TRBJ2-7, the full variable domain reads DTGVSQNPRHKITKRGQNVTFRCDPISEHNRLYWYRQTLGQGPEFLTYFQNEAQLEKSRLLSDRFSAERPKGSFSTLEIQRTEQGDSAMYLCASSLSTGTGEPYEQYFGPGTRLTVT.

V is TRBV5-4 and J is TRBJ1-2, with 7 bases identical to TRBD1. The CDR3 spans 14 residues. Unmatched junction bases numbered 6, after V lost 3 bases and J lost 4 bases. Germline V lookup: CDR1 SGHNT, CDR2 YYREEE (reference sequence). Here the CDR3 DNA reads TGTGCCAGCAGCTCGAGGGGACAGCTCTATGGCTACACCTTC. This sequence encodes CASSSRGQLYGYTF. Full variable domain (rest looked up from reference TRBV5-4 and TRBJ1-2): ETGVTQSPTHLIKTRGQQVTLRCSSQSGHNTVSWYQQALGQGPQFIFQYYREEENGRGNFPPRFSGLQFPNYSSELNVNALELDDSALYLCASSSRGQLYGYTFGSGTRLTVV.